This TCR beta chain emerged from a study of lymphopenia after photon versus proton radiotherapy. Study conclusions and caveats: Relative stability marked proton patients; photon patients lost diversity and naive cells.

V gave up 8 bases and J gave up 6 bases, with 14 bases separating them. CDR1 is MDHEN and CDR2 is SYDVKM in the germline V gene. The CDR3 runs 12 residues. Method: immunoSEQ multiplex PCR; TCRdb's copy keeps in-frame clones and lacks some. The profile covers about 40,000 clones, with under 85% appearing a single time and over 20% taken by the ten largest. A word on this clone: Antigen: not known.

The V and J genes are TRBV28 and TRBJ2-7; weak D call: TRBD2 (5 bases). This sequence originates from a woman in her seventies with pancreatic cancer. The material was peripheral blood, obtained from a patient treated with proton-based radiotherapy. CDR3 bases: TGTGCCAGCGGACTGGACGGGTTCGAGCAGTACTTC. Protein sequence: CASGLDGFEQYF.